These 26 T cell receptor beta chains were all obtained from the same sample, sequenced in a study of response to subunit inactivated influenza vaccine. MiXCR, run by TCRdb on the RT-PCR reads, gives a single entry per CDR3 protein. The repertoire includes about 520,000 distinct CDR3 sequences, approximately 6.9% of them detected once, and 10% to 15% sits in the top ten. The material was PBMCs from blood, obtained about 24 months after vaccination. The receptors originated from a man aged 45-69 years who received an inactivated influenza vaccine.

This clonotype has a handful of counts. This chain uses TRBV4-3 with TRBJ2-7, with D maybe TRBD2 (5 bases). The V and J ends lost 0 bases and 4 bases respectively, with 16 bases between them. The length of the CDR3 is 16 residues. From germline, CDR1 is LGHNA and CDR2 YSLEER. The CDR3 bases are TGCGCCAGCAGCCAAGATTGGCAGTTCGAGGGTTACGAGCAGTACTTC. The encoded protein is CASSQDWQFEGYEQYF.

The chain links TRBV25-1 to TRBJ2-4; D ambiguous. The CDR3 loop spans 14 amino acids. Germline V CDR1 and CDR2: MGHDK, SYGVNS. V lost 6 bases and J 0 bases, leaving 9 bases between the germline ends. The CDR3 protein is CASRSDVAKNIQYF. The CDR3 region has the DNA TGTGCCAGCAGATCGGACGTAGCCAAAAACATTCAGTACTTC. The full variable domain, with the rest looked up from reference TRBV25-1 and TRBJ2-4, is EADIYQTPRYLVIGTGKKITLECSQTMGHDKMYWYQQDPGMELHLIHYSYGVNSTEKGDLSSESTVSRIRTEHFPLTLESARPSHTSQYLCASRSDVAKNIQYFGAGTRLSVL.

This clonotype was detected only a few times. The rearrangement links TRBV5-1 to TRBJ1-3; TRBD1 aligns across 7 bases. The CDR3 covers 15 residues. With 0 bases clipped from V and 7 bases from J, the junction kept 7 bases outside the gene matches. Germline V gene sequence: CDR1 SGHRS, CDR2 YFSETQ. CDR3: CASSLVPGGSNTIYF. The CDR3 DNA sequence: TGCGCCAGCAGCTTGGTGCCAGGGGGAAGTAACACCATATATTTT.

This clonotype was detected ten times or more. The CDR3 sequence: CASSWTGADTQYF. As DNA, the CDR3 is TGTGCCAGCAGTTGGACAGGGGCAGATACGCAGTATTTT. The chain couples TRBV6-5 to TRBJ2-3, with 9 bases matching TRBD1. Germline CDR1 and CDR2: MNHEY and SVGAGI. CDR3 length: 13 amino acids. The V and J ends lost 4 bases and 4 bases, in that order; junction bases with no gene match: 0.

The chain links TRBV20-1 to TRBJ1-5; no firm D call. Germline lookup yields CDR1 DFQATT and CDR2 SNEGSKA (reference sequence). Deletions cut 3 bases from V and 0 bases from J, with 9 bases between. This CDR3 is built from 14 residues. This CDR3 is CSAREGVSNQPQHF. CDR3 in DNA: TGCAGTGCTAGGGAAGGAGTTAGCAATCAGCCCCAGCATTTT.

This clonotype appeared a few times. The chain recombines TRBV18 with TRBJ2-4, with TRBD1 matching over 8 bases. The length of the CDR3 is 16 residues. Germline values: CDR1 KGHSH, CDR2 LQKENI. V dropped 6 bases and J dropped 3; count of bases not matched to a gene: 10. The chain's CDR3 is CASSLDRVMVKNIQYF. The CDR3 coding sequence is TGTGCCAGCTCCCTGGACAGGGTGATGGTCAAAAACATTCAGTACTTC.

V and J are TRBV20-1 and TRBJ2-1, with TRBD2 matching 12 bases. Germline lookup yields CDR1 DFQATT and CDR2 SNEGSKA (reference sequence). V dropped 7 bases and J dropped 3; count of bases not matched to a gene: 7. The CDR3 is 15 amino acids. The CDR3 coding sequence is TGCAGTGGAATGACTAGCGGGAGTATCTACAATGAGCAGTTCTTC. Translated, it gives CSGMTSGSIYNEQFF.

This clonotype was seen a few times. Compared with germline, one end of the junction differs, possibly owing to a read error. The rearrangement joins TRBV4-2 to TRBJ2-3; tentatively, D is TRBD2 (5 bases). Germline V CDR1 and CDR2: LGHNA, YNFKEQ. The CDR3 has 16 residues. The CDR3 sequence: CASSQDLAASTDTQYF. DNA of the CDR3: TGCGCCAGCAGCCAAGATCTAGCTGCAAGCACAGATACGCAGTATTTT.

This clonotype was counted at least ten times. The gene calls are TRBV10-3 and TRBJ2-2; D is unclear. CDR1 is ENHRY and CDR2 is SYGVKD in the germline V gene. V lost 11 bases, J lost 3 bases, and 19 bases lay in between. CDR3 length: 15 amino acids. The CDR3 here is CASKWGNTDTGELFF. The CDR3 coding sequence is TGTGCCTCGAAATGGGGAAACACGGACACCGGGGAGCTGTTTTTT.

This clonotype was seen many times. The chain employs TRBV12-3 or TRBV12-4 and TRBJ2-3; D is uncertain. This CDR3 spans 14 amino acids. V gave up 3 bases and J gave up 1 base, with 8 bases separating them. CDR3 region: CASSFESGTDTQYF. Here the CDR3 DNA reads TGTGCCAGCAGTTTTGAGTCTGGCACAGATACGCAGTATTTT.

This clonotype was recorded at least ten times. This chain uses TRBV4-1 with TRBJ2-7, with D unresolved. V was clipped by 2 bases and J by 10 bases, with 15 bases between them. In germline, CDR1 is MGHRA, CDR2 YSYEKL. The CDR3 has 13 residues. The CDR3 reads CASSQPGSGYQYF. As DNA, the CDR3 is TGCGCCAGCAGCCAACCGGGTTCTGGCTACCAGTACTTC.

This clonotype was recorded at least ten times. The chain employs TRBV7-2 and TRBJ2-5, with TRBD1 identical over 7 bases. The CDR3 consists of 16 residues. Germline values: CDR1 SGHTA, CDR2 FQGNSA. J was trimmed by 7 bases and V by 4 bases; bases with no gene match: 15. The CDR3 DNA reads TGTGCCAGCAGCTCCGCAGGGGGTCCCTGGGTCGGGACCCAGTACTTC. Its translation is CASSSAGGPWVGTQYF.

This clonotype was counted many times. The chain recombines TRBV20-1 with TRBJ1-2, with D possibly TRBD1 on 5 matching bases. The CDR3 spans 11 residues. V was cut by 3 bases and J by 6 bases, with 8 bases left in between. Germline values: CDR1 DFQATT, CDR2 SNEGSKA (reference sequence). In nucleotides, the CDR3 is TGCAGTGCTAGGGAGGGGAATGGCTACACCTTC. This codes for CSAREGNGYTF.

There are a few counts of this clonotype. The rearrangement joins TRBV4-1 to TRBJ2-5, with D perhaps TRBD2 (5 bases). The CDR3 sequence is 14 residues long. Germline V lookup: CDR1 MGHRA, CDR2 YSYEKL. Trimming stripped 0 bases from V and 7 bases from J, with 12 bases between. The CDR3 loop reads CASSQDHGVGTQYF. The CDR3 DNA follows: TGCGCCAGCAGCCAAGATCACGGGGTTGGGACCCAGTACTTC.

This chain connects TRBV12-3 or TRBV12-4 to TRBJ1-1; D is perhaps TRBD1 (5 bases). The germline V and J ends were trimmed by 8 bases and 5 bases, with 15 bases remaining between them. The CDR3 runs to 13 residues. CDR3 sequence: CASRPEGLTEAFF. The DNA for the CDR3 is TGTGCCAGCCGCCCTGAGGGGCTGACTGAAGCTTTCTTT.

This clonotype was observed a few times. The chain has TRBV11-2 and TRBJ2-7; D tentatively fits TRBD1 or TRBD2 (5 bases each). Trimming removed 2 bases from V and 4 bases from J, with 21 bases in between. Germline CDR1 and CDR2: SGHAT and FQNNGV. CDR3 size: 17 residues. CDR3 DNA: TGTGCCAGCAGCTTAAAAGGGACCACCCACCGTCCTTACGAGCAGTACTTC. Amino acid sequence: CASSLKGTTHRPYEQYF.

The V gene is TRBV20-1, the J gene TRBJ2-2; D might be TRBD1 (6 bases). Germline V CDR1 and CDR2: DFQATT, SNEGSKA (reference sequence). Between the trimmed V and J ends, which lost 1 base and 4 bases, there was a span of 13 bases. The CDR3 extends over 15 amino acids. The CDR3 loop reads CSARVGGIGTGELFF. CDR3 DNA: TGCAGTGCTAGAGTTGGGGGCATAGGCACCGGGGAGCTGTTTTTT.

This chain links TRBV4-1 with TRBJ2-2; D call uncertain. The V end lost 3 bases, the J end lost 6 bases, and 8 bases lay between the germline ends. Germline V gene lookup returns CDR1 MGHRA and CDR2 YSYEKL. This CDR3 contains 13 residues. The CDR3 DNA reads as TGCGCCAGCAGCCAGGAAAGGGCCGGGGAGCTGTTTTTT. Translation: CASSQERAGELFF.

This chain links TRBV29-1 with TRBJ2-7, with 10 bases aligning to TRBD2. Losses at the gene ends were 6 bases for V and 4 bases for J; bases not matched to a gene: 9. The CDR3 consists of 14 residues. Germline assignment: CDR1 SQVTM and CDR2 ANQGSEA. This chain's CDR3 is CSVEGLAGAYEQYF. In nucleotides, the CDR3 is TGCAGCGTCGAGGGGCTAGCGGGAGCATACGAGCAGTACTTC.

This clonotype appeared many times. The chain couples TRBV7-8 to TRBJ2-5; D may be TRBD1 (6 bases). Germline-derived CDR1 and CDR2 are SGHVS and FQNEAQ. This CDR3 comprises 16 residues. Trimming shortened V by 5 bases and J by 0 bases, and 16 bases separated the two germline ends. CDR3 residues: CASSPFPQGYQETQYF. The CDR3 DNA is TGTGCCAGCAGCCCCTTTCCGCAGGGGTACCAAGAGACCCAGTACTTC.

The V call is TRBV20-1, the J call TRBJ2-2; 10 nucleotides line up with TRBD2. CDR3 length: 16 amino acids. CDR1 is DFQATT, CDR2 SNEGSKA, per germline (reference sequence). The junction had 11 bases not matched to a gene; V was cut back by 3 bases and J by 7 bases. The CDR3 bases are TGCAGTGCTAGGAGTACAGCGGGAGGGCATCACGGGGAGCTGTTTTTT. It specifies CSARSTAGGHHGELFF.

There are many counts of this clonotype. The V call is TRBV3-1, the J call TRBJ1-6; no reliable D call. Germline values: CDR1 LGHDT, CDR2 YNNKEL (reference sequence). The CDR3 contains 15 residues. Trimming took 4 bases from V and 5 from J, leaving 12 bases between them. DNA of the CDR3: TGTGCCAGCAGCCCCCCGGGGAGGGATAATTCACCCCTCCACTTT. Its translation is CASSPPGRDNSPLHF.

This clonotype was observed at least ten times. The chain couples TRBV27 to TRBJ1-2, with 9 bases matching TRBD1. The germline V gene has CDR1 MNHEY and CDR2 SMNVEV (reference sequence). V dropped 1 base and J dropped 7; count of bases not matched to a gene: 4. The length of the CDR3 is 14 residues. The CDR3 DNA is TGTGCCAGCAGTTTATTGGGGACAGGGTTTGGCTACACCTTC. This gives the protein CASSLLGTGFGYTF.

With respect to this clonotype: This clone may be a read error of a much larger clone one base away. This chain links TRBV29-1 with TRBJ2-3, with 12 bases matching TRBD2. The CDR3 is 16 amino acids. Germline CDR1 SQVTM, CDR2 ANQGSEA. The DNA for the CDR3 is TGCAGCGTTGATGGGACTAGCGGGTATAGCACAGATAGGCAGTATTTT. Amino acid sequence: CSVDGTSGYSTDRQYF.

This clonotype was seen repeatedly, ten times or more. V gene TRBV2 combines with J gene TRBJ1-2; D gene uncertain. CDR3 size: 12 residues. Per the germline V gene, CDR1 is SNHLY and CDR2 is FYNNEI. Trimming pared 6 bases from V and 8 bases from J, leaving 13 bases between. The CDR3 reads CASSRTVEGYTF. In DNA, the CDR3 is TGTGCCAGCAGCAGAACGGTGGAGGGCTACACCTTC.

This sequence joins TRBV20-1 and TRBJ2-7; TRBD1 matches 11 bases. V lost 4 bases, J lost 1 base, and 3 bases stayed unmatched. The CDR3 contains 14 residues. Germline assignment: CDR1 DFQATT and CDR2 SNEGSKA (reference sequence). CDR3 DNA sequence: TGCAGTGCTAAAAGGGACAGGGGGTCCTACGAGCAGTACTTC. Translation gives CSAKRDRGSYEQYF.